This T cell receptor beta chain was obtained from a study of identical twins' blood T cells. This clonotype came up a few times. The V end was cut by 8 bases, the J end by 2 bases, with 16 bases between. There are 14 residues in the CDR3. The V gene's germline CDR1 is MNHEY and CDR2 SMNVEV (reference sequence). TCRdb reanalysed the 5' RACE reads using MiXCR and keeps one entry per CDR3 protein. The sample records fewer than 450,000 distinct CDR3 sequences, roughly 27% being singletons. The gene calls are TRBV27 and TRBJ2-7, with a weak D call TRBD2 (7 bases). Sequencing input: PBMCs. This TCR was recovered from a woman aged 18 to 55 in good health. The CDR3: CASSLGGVPYEQYF. In nucleotides, the CDR3 is TGTGCCAGCTCCCTAGGGGGGGTCCCCTACGAGCAGTACTTC.